The rows below give T cell receptor beta chains drawn from one sample of a study of T cell repertoires in cytomegalovirus infection. TCRdb reprocessed the reads via MiXCR and lists one record per CDR3 protein. The sample comprises around 180,000 distinct CDR3 sequences, 28% of which are singletons, and 30% to 35% rests with the top ten. Sequenced: PBMCs. The receptors were gathered from a human donor in good health (CMV status not recorded). Some clones in this sample may be carry-over from other donors' samples. CDR3s include the opening cysteine and the closing phenylalanine or tryptophan. D genes are given only for firm matches. Clone size is not always given. Where it is, it says once, few, many or a class for expanded clones.

abundance,d_gene,j_gene,v_gene,CDR3aa,CDR3nt
few,.,TRBJ2-3,TRBV7-9,CASSWTSESDDTQYF,TGTGCCAGCAGCTGGACTTCCGAGTCAGACGATACGCAGTATTTT
few,.,TRBJ1-1,TRBV29-1,CSVEGRVNTEAFF,TGCAGCGTTGAAGGCCGGGTTAACACTGAAGCTTTCTTT
.,TRBD1,TRBJ2-1,TRBV14,CASSQIWTGVSYNEQFF,TGTGCCAGCAGCCAAATATGGACAGGGGTGTCCTACAATGAGCAGTTCTTC
.,.,TRBJ1-5,TRBV12-3/TRBV12-4,CASSSWIGDQPQHF,TGTGCCAGCAGCTCCTGGATAGGGGATCAGCCCCAGCATTTT
.,.,TRBJ2-3,TRBV14,CASSSYHPSTDTQYF,TGTGCCAGCAGCTCCTATCACCCTAGCACAGATACGCAGTATTTT
many,.,TRBJ2-4,TRBV7-2,CASSLVGSLGAKNIQYF,TGTGCCAGCAGCTTAGTCGGTTCCCTGGGAGCCAAAAACATTCAGTACTTC
.,.,TRBJ1-6,TRBV15,CATSRSSNREKLHF,TGTGCCACCAGCAGATCGAGTAACAGGGAGAAACTCCACTTT
.,.,TRBJ2-5,TRBV27,CASTPGELTQYF,TGTGCCAGCACCCCGGGGGAGCTGACCCAGTACTTC
.,.,TRBJ2-7,TRBV19,CASSIRDKKSYEQYF,TGTGCCAGTAGTATCCGGGATAAAAAATCCTACGAGCAGTACTTC
few,.,TRBJ1-1,TRBV7-9,CASSIPARTEDEAFF,TGTGCCAGCAGCATCCCAGCTAGGACAGAAGATGAAGCTTTCTTT
.,TRBD2,TRBJ2-5,TRBV6-2/TRBV6-3,CASSYSRRAGAHTQYQETQYF,TGTGCCAGCAGTTACTCGAGGCGAGCGGGGGCCCATACCCAATACCAAGAGACCCAGTACTTC
.,.,TRBJ2-3,TRBV6-2/TRBV6-3,CASTRTASTDTQYF,TGTGCCAGCACCAGGACAGCAAGCACAGATACGCAGTATTTT
few,.,TRBJ2-2,TRBV7-9,CASSPDPTGELFF,TGTGCCAGCAGCCCGGATCCCACCGGGGAGCTGTTTTTT
.,.,TRBJ2-7,TRBV6-2/TRBV6-3,CASSQQGSSYEQYF,TGTGCCAGCAGTCAACAGGGTTCCTCCTACGAGCAGTACTTC
few,.,TRBJ2-7,TRBV6-2/TRBV6-3,CASSYGSLGEQYF,TGTGCCAGCAGTTACGGGTCTCTGGGGGAGCAGTACTTC
few,.,TRBJ1-1,TRBV20-1,CSAREAGSLYTEAFF,TGCAGTGCTAGAGAAGCAGGGAGCCTCTACACTGAAGCTTTCTTT
few,.,TRBJ1-4,TRBV7-3,CASSLNLGEKLFF,TGTGCCAGCAGCTTAAATTTAGGGGAAAAACTGTTTTTT
.,TRBD1,TRBJ2-7,TRBV7-9,CASSLRAGGSEQYF,TGTGCCAGCAGCTTAAGGGCAGGGGGCTCCGAGCAGTACTTC
many,.,TRBJ1-1,TRBV7-3,CASSLTRTPTEAFF,TGTGCCAGCAGCTTAACGCGGACACCGACTGAAGCTTTCTTT
many,TRBD1,TRBJ2-5,TRBV11-2,CASSQDRAEETQYF,TGTGCCAGCAGCCAAGACAGGGCCGAAGAGACCCAGTACTTC
many,.,TRBJ1-6,TRBV7-3,CASSLTGRGSSPLHF,TGTGCCAGCAGCTTGACCGGGAGAGGAAGCTCACCCCTCCACTTT
.,.,TRBJ1-2,TRBV5-4,CASSAGRTASTIYGYTF,TGTGCCAGCAGCGCGGGGCGTACAGCTTCTACCATCTATGGCTACACCTTC
few,.,TRBJ1-4,TRBV20-1,CSASSEKLFF,TGCAGTGCTTCGTCCGAAAAACTGTTTTTT
.,.,TRBJ1-1,TRBV12-3/TRBV12-4,CASSPGVANTEAFF,TGTGCCAGCAGTCCAGGGGTGGCGAACACTGAAGCTTTCTTT
.,.,TRBJ2-1,TRBV6-5,CASSPRTGGLGLNEQFF,TGTGCCAGCAGCCCTCGCACCGGGGGGCTCGGACTCAATGAGCAGTTCTTC
.,TRBD2,TRBJ2-1,TRBV20-1,CSLAGGYNEQFF,TGCAGTTTAGCGGGGGGGTACAATGAGCAGTTCTTC
.,.,TRBJ1-5,TRBV3-1,CASSQDSPFLSDLPF,TGTGCCAGCAGCCAAGATTCACCCTTTCTGAGCGACCTGCCTTTT
.,.,TRBJ1-1,TRBV4-1,CASSQPREASTEAFF,TGCGCCAGCAGCCAACCCCGGGAGGCCTCCACTGAAGCTTTCTTT
.,TRBD1,TRBJ2-5,TRBV6-6,CASSLDRASEETQYF,TGTGCCAGCAGCCTAGACAGGGCCAGCGAGGAGACCCAGTACTTC
.,.,TRBJ1-5,TRBV5-5,CASSGQGGSNQPQHF,TGTGCCAGCAGCGGGCAAGGGGGTAGCAATCAGCCCCAGCATTTT
.,.,TRBJ2-1,TRBV7-6,CASSVPLGGEQFF,TGTGCCAGCAGCGTCCCCCTGGGGGGTGAGCAGTTCTTC
.,.,TRBJ2-7,TRBV5-5,CASSLDVSPTYEQYF,TGTGCCAGCAGCTTGGATGTCTCCCCTACCTACGAGCAGTACTTC
.,.,TRBJ2-2,TRBV12-3/TRBV12-4,CASSFNTGELFF,TGTGCCAGCAGTTTTAACACCGGGGAGCTGTTTTTT
.,TRBD2,TRBJ2-5,TRBV19,CASSTSSGGVQETQYF,TGTGCCAGTAGTACTTCTAGCGGGGGGGTCCAAGAGACCCAGTACTTC
few,.,TRBJ1-5,TRBV11-2,CASSLAGTRNQPQHF,TGTGCCAGCAGCTTGGCCGGCACACGGAATCAGCCCCAGCATTTT
few,.,TRBJ2-1,TRBV7-2,CASNSRGSSYNEQFF,TGTGCCAGCAACTCTCGAGGAAGCTCCTACAATGAGCAGTTCTTC
many,.,TRBJ2-5,TRBV7-9,CASSLRRPTYQETQYF,TGTGCCAGCAGCTTGAGGAGACCGACGTACCAAGAGACCCAGTACTTC
few,TRBD1,TRBJ1-5,TRBV19,CASSGTDNQPQHF,TGTGCCAGTAGTGGGACAGACAATCAGCCCCAGCATTTT
many,TRBD2,TRBJ2-4,TRBV7-2,CASSLVALAGDIQYF,TGTGCCAGCAGCTTAGTGGCCCTCGCGGGGGACATTCAGTACTTC
few,TRBD1,TRBJ1-5,TRBV29-1,CSVAQGGQPQHF,TGCAGCGTTGCACAGGGGGGTCAGCCCCAGCATTTT
.,.,TRBJ1-1,TRBV7-9,CASSPDTLTEAFF,TGTGCCAGCAGCCCGGACACCCTCACTGAAGCTTTCTTT
.,TRBD1,TRBJ1-2,TRBV2,CASSQTRQGENGYTF,TGTGCCAGCAGTCAAACCAGACAGGGGGAGAATGGCTACACCTTC
few,.,TRBJ1-3,TRBV12-3/TRBV12-4,CASSLTGAGNTIYF,TGTGCCAGCAGTTTAACGGGGGCAGGAAACACCATATATTTT
few,.,TRBJ2-3,TRBV7-2,CASSSAGALRTDTQYF,TGTGCCAGCTCGTCGGCGGGGGCGTTACGCACAGATACGCAGTATTTT
.,TRBD1,TRBJ2-3,TRBV6-5,CASSYLGGSTDTQYF,TGTGCCAGCAGTTACCTAGGGGGCAGCACAGATACGCAGTATTTT
.,.,TRBJ2-7,TRBV4-3,CASSQGGTRSYEQYF,TGCGCCAGCAGCCAAGGCGGGACACGCTCCTACGAGCAGTACTTC
.,TRBD1,TRBJ2-4,TRBV30,CAWRKSYGTGLDKNIQYF,TGTGCCTGGAGGAAAAGCTACGGGACAGGGTTAGACAAAAACATTCAGTACTTC
.,TRBD2,TRBJ2-7,TRBV7-8,CASRGAGGYEQYF,TGTGCCAGTAGGGGCGCGGGGGGCTACGAGCAGTACTTC
few,.,TRBJ2-3,TRBV4-1,CASSQVGGTGDTQYF,TGCGCCAGCAGCCAAGTCGGCGGGACGGGAGATACGCAGTATTTT
few,.,TRBJ1-3,TRBV6-6,CASSYSTGARGNTIYF,TGTGCCAGCAGTTACTCGACTGGGGCTAGGGGAAACACCATATATTTT
few,.,TRBJ2-1,TRBV6-2/TRBV6-3,CASSRAGAGQFF,TGTGCCAGCAGCCGCGCCGGCGCCGGGCAGTTCTTC
.,.,TRBJ1-3,TRBV29-1,CSLRSGDTIYF,TGCAGCTTAAGGTCGGGAGACACCATATATTTT
few,.,TRBJ1-6,TRBV12-3/TRBV12-4,CASSFVSGAEVNSPLHF,TGTGCCAGCAGTTTTGTGTCGGGGGCGGAGGTTAATTCACCCCTCCACTTT
few,.,TRBJ1-1,TRBV12-3/TRBV12-4,CASSLRQRAFF,TGTGCCAGCAGTTTACGGCAAAGGGCTTTCTTT
.,TRBD2,TRBJ2-1,TRBV20-1,CSARGETEYNEQFF,TGCAGTGCGCGGGGGGAGACAGAATACAATGAGCAGTTCTTC
.,TRBD2,TRBJ2-1,TRBV20-1,CSARAPGLALDNEQFF,TGCAGTGCTAGAGCCCCGGGACTAGCGTTGGATAATGAGCAGTTCTTC
.,.,TRBJ2-5,TRBV29-1,CSVASLGGETQYF,TGCAGCGTGGCCTCCCTAGGGGGAGAGACCCAGTACTTC
few,.,TRBJ1-5,TRBV6-2/TRBV6-3,CASKGTALNQPQHF,TGTGCCAGCAAGGGGACGGCCTTAAATCAGCCCCAGCATTTT
.,TRBD2,TRBJ2-3,TRBV2,CASSEQAGGTDTQYF,TGTGCCAGCAGTGAACAAGCGGGGGGCACAGATACGCAGTATTTT
.,.,TRBJ2-2,TRBV20-1,CSAILNRAGELFF,TGCAGTGCCATCCTAAACAGGGCCGGGGAGCTGTTTTTT